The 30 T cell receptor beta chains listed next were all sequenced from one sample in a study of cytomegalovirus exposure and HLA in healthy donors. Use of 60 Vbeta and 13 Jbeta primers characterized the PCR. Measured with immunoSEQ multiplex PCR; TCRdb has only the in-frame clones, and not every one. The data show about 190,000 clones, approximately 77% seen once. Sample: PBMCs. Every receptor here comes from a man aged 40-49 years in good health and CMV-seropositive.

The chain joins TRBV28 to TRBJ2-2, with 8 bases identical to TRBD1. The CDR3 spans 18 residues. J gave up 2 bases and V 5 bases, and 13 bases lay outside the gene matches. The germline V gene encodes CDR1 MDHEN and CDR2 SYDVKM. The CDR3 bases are TGTGCCAGCAGTCCACCGACCGGACAGGGAACAAACACCGGGGAGCTGTTTTTT. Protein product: CASSPPTGQGTNTGELFF.

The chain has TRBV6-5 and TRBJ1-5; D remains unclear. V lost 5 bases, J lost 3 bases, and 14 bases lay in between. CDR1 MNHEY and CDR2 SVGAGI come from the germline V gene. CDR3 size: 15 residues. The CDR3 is CASSPGLPYNQPQHF. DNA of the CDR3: TGTGCCAGCAGTCCTGGACTGCCGTACAATCAGCCCCAGCATTTT.

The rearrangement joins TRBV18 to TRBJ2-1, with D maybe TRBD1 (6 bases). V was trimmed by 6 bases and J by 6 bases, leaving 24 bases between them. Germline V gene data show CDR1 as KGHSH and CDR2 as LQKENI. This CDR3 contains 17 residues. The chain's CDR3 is CASSPSLGQQLGNEQFF. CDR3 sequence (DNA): TGTGCCAGCTCCCCTAGCTTAGGACAGCAACTCGGCAATGAGCAGTTCTTC.

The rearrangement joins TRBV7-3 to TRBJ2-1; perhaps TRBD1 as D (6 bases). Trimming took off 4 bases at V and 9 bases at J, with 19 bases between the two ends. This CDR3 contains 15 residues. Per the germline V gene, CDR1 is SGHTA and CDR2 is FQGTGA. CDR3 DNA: TGTGCCAGCAGCTCCGACTATTTACAGGGCGCTGAGCAGTTCTTC. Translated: CASSSDYLQGAEQFF.

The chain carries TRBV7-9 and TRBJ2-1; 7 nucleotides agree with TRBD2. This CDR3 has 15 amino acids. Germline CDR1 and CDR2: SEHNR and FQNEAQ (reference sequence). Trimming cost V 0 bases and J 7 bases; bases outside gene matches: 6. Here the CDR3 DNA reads TGTGCCAGCAGCTTAGCGGGAGGGCCGTGGAATGAGCAGTTCTTC. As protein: CASSLAGGPWNEQFF. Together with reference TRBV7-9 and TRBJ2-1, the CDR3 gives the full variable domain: DTGVSQNPRHKITKRGQNVTFRCDPISEHNRLYWYRQTLGQGPEFLTYFQNEAQLEKSRLLSDRFSAERPKGSFSTLEIQRTEQGDSAMYLCASSLAGGPWNEQFFGPGTRLTVL.

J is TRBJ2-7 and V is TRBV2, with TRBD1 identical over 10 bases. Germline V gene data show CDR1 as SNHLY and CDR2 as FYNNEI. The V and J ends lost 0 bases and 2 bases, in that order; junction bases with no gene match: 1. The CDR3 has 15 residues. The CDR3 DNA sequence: TGTGCCAGCAGTGAAGCCGGACAGGGGGCCTACGAGCAGTACTTC. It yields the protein CASSEAGQGAYEQYF.

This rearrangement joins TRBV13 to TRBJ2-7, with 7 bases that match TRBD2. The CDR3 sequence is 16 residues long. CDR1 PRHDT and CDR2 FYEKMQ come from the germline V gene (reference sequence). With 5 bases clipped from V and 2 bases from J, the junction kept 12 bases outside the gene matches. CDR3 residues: CASSQRTSGETYEQYF. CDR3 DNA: TGTGCCAGCAGCCAAAGAACAAGCGGGGAGACCTACGAGCAGTACTTC.

The CDR3 here is CAWRAGPHADTQYF. CDR3 bases: TGTGCCTGGAGAGCGGGGCCCCACGCAGATACGCAGTATTTT. The chain uses TRBV30 and TRBJ2-3; TRBD2 agrees at 7 bases. The germline V gene encodes CDR1 GTSNPN and CDR2 SVGIG (reference sequence). The CDR3 totals 14 residues. V gave up 3 bases and J gave up 4 bases; unmatched junction bases: 7.

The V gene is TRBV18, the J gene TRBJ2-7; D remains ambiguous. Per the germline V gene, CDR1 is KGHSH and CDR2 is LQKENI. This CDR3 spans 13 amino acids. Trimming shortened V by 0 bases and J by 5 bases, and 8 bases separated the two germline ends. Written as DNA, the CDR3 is TGTGCCAGCTCACCACCAGTGACAAACGAGCAGTACTTC. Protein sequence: CASSPPVTNEQYF.

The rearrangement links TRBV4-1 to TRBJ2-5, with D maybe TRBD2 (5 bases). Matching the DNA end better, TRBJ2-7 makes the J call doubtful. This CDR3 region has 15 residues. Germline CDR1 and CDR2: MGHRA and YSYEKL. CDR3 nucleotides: TGCGCCAGCAGCCAAGCGGCGGGCCGAAACTACGAGCAGTACTTC. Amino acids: CASSQAAGRNYEQYF.

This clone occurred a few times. The CDR3 DNA reads as TGTGCCAGCAGCCGTGGAGGGACTAGCGGGGGTGTCGATGAGCAGTTCTTC. Translated, it gives CASSRGGTSGGVDEQFF. The V call is TRBV5-4, the J call TRBJ2-1, with TRBD2 matching over 14 bases. V trimming: 4 bases; J trimming: 8 bases; junction bases outside the gene matches: 11. CDR3 length equals 17 residues. Germline CDR1 and CDR2: SGHNT and YYREEE (reference sequence).

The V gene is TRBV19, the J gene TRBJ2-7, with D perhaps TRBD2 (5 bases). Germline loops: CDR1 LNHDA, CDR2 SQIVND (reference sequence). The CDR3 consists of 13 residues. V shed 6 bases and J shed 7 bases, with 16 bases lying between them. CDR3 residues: CASSETSRGEQYF. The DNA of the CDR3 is TGTGCCAGTAGCGAAACGTCCCGAGGGGAGCAGTACTTC.

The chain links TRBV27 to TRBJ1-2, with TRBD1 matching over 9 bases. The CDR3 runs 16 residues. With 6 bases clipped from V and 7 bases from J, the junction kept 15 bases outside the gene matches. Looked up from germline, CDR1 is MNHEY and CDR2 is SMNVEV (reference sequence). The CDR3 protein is CASRYQPGQGIGGYTF. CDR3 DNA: TGTGCCAGCAGATACCAACCGGGACAGGGAATTGGTGGCTACACCTTC.

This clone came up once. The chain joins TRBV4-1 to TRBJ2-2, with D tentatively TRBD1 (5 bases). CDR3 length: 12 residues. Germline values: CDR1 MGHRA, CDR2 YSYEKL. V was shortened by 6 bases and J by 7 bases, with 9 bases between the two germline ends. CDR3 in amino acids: CASRATGGELFF. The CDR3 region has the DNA TGCGCCAGCAGAGCCACAGGCGGGGAGCTGTTTTTT.

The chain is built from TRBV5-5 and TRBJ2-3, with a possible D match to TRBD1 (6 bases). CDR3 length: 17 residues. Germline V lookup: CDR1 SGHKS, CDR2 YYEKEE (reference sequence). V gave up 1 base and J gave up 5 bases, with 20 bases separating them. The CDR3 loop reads CASSLYGLQGSGDTQYF. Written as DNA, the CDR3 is TGTGCCAGCAGCTTGTATGGGCTACAGGGATCCGGAGATACGCAGTATTTT.

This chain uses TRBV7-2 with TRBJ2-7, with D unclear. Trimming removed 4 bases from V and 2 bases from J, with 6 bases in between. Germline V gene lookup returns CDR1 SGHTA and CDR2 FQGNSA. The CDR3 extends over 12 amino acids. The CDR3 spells CASSSPAYEQYF. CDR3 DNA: TGTGCCAGCAGCTCCCCAGCCTACGAGCAGTACTTC.

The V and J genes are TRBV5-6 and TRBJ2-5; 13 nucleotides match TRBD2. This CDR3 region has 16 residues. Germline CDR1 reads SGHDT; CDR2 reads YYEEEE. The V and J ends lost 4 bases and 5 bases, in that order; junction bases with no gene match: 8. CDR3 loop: CASSRTSGSHGETQYF. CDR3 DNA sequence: TGTGCCAGCAGCAGGACTAGCGGGAGTCACGGGGAGACCCAGTACTTC. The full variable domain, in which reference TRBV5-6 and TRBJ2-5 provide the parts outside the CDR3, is DAGVTQSPTHLIKTRGQQVTLRCSPKSGHDTVSWYQQALGQGPQFIFQYYEEEERQRGNFPDRFSGHQFPNYSSELNVNALLLGDSALYLCASSRTSGSHGETQYFGPGTRLLVL.

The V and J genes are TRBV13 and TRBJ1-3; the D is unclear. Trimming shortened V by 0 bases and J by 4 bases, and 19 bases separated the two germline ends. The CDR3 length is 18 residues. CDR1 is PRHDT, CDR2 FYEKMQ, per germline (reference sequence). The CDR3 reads CASSLGRVGSLIGNTIYF. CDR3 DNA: TGTGCCAGCAGCTTAGGCCGGGTAGGGAGCTTAATCGGAAACACCATATATTTT. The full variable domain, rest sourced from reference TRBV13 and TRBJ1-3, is AAGVIQSPRHLIKEKRETATLKCYPIPRHDTVYWYQQGPGQDPQFLISFYEKMQSDKGSIPDRFSAQQFSDYHSELNMSSLELGDSALYFCASSLGRVGSLIGNTIYFGEGSWLTVV.

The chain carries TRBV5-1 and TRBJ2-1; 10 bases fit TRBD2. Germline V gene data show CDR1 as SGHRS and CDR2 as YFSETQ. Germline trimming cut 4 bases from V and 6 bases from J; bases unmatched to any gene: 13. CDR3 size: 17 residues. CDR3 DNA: TGCGCCAGCAGCGCTCGTACAACTAGCGGGACGTCCAATGAGCAGTTCTTC. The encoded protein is CASSARTTSGTSNEQFF.

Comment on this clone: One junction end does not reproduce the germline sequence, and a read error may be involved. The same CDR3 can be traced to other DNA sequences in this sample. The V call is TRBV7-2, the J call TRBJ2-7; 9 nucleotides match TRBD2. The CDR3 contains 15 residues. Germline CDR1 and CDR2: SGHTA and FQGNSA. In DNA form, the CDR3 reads TGCGCCAGCAGCTCGACTAGCGGCCCCTCCTACGAGCAGTACTTC. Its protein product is CASSSTSGPSYEQYF.

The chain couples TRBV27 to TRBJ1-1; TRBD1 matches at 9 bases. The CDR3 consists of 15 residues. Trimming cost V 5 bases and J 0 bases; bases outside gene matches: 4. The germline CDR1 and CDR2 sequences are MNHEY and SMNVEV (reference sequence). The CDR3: CASSIRQGVNTEAFF. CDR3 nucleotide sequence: TGTGCCAGCAGTATCCGACAGGGGGTGAACACTGAAGCTTTCTTT.

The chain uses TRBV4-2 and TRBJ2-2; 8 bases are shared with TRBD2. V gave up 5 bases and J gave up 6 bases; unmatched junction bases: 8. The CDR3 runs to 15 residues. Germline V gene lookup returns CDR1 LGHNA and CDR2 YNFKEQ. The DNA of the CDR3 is TGTGCCAGCAGCTTCAGACAAGCGGGGGCCGGGGAGCTGTTTTTT. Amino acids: CASSFRQAGAGELFF.

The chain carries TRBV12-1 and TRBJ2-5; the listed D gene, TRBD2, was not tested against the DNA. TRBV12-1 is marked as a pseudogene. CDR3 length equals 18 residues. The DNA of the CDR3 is TGTGCCAGCAGCTGGCGACCGACTAGCGGGGGACCGTGGGAGACCCAGTACTTC. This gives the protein CASSWRPTSGGPWETQYF.

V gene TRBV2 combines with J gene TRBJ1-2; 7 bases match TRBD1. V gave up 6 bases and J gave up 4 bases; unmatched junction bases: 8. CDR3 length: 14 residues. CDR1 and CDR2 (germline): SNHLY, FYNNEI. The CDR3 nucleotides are TGTGCCAGCAGGGCTGACCGACAGGGCTATGGCTACACCTTC. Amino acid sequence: CASRADRQGYGYTF.

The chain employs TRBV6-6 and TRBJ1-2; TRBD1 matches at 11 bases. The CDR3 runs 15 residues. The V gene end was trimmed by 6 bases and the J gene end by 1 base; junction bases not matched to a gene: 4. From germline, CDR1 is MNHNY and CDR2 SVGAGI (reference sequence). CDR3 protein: CASSPGTGGNYGYTF. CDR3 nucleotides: TGTGCCAGCAGCCCAGGGACAGGGGGTAACTATGGCTACACCTTC.

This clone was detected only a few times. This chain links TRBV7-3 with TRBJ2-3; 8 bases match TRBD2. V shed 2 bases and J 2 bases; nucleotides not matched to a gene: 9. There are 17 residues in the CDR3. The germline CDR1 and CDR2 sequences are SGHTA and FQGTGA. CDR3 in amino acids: CASSLGGGTRLTDTQYF. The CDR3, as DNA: TGTGCCAGCAGCTTAGGCGGGGGGACCCGACTCACAGATACGCAGTATTTT.

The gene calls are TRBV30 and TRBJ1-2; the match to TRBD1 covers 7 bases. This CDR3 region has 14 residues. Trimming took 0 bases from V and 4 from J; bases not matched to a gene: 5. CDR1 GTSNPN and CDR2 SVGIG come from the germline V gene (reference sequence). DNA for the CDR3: TGTGCCTGGAGTGTACAGGCAGGGGGCTATGGCTACACCTTC. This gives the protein CAWSVQAGGYGYTF.

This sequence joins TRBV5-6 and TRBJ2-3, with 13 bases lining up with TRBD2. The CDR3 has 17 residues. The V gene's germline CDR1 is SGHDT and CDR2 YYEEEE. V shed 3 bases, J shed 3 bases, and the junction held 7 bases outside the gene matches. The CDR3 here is CASSSWTSGRRTDTQYF. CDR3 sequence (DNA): TGTGCCAGCAGCTCTTGGACTAGCGGGAGACGTACAGATACGCAGTATTTT. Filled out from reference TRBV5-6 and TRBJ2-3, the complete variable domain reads DAGVTQSPTHLIKTRGQQVTLRCSPKSGHDTVSWYQQALGQGPQFIFQYYEEEERQRGNFPDRFSGHQFPNYSSELNVNALLLGDSALYLCASSSWTSGRRTDTQYFGPGTRLTVL.

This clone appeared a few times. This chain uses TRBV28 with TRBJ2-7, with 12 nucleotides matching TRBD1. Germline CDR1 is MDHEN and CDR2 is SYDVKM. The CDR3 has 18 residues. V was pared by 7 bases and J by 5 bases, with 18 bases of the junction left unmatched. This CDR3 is CASMGTGGIMGELDEQYF. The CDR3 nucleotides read TGTGCCAGCATGGGGACAGGGGGCATTATGGGGGAGTTGGACGAGCAGTACTTC.

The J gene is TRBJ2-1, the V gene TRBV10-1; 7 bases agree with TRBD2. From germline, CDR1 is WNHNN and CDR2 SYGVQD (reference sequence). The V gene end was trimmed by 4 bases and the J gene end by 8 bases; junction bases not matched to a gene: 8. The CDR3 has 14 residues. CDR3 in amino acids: CASSGSRGWHEQFF. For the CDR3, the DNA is TGCGCCAGCAGTGGGTCGCGGGGGTGGCATGAGCAGTTCTTC.